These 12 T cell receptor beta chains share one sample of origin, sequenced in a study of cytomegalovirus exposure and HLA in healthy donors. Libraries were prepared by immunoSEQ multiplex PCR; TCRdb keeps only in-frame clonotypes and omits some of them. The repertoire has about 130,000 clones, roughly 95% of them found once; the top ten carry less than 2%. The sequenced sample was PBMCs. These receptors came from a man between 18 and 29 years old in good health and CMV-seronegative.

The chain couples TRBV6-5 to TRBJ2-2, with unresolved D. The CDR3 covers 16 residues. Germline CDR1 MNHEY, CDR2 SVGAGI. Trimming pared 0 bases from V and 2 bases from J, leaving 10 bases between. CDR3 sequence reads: CASSYSRRTNTGELFF. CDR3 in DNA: TGTGCCAGCAGTTACTCGAGAAGAACTAACACCGGGGAGCTGTTTTTT.

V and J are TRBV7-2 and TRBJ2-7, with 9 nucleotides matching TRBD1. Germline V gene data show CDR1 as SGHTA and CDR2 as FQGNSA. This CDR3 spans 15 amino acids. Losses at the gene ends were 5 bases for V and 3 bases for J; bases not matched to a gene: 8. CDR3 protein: CASSPQGQGFYEQYF. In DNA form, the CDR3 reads TGTGCCAGCAGCCCCCAGGGACAGGGCTTCTACGAGCAGTACTTC.

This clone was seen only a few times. The CDR3 DNA sequence: TGTGCCAGCGGGAGGACAGGGGAGGGTGAGCAGTTCTTC. It is translated as CASGRTGEGEQFF. The chain carries TRBV6-4 and TRBJ2-1; the match to TRBD1 covers 9 bases. The CDR3 consists of 13 residues. Unmatched junction bases numbered 8, after V lost 8 bases and J lost 9 bases. Germline V gene sequence: CDR1 MRHNA, CDR2 SNTAGT.

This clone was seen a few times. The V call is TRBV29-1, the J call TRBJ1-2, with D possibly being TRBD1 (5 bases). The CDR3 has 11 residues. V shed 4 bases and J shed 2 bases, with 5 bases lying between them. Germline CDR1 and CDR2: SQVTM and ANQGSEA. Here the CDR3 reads CSVAGNYGYTF. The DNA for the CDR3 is TGCAGCGTTGCAGGGAACTATGGCTACACCTTC.

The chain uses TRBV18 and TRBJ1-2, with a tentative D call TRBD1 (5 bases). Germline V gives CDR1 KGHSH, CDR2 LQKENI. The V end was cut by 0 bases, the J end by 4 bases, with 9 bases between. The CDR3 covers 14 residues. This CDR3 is CASSPPTVPYGYTF. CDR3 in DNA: TGTGCCAGCTCACCACCGACAGTGCCCTATGGCTACACCTTC.

CDR3: CATSGTANTGELFF. CDR3 nucleotide sequence: TGTGCCACCAGTGGGACAGCGAACACCGGGGAGCTGTTTTTT. The rearrangement links TRBV15 to TRBJ2-2; 7 bases are shared with TRBD1. Germline V CDR1 and CDR2: LNHNV, YYDKDF (reference sequence). The CDR3 totals 14 residues. V shed 6 bases and J 0 bases; nucleotides not matched to a gene: 1.

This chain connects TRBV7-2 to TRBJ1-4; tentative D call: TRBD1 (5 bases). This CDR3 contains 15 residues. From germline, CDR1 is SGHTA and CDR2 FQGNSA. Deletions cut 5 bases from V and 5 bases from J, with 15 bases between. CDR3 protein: CASSPTGPFNEKLFF. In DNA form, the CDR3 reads TGTGCCAGCAGCCCCACAGGTCCCTTCAATGAAAAACTGTTTTTT.

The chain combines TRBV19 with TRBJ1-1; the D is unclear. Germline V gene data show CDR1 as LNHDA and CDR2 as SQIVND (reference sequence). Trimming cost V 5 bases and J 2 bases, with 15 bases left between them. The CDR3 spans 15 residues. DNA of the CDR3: TGTGCCAGTAGTTCGACAAGTCTCCTCAACACTGAAGCTTTCTTT. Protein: CASSSTSLLNTEAFF.

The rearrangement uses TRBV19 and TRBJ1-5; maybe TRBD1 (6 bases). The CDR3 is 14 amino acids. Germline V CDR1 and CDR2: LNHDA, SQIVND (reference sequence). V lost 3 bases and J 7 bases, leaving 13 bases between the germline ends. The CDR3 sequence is CASSIQGLGQPQHF. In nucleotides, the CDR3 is TGTGCCAGTAGTATCCAGGGGCTCGGGCAGCCCCAGCATTTT.

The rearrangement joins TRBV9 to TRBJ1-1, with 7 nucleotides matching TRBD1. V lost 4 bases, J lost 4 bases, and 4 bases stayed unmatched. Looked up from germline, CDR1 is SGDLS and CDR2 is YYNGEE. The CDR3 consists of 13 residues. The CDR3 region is CASSKDRATEAFF. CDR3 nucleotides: TGTGCCAGCAGCAAAGACAGGGCCACTGAAGCTTTCTTT. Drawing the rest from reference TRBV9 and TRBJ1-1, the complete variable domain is DSGVTQTPKHLITATGQRVTLRCSPRSGDLSVYWYQQSLDQGLQFLIQYYNGEERAKGNILERFSAQQFPDLHSELNLSSLELGDSALYFCASSKDRATEAFFGQGTRLTVV.

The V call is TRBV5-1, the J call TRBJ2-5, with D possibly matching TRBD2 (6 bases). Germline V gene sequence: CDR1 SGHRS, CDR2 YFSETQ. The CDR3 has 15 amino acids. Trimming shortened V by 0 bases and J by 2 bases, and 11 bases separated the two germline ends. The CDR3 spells CASSLGGETQETQYF. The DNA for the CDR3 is TGCGCCAGCAGCTTGGGCGGGGAAACACAAGAGACCCAGTACTTC.

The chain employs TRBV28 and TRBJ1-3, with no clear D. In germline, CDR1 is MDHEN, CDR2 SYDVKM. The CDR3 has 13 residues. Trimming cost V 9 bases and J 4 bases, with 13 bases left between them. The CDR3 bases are TGTGCCAGTTACAGCTTACCCGGAAACACCATATATTTT. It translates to CASYSLPGNTIYF. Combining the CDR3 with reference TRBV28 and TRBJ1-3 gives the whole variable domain DVKVTQSSRYLVKRTGEKVFLECVQDMDHENMFWYRQDPGLGLRLIYFSYDVKMKEKGDIPEGYSVSREKKERFSLILESASTNQTSMYLCASYSLPGNTIYFGEGSWLTVV.